One sample yielded the 18 T cell receptor beta chains listed below, sequenced in a study of T cell changes during pregnancy in multiple sclerosis. Repertoires were generated with immunoSEQ multiplex PCR, while TCRdb's copy carries only in-frame clones and drops some. The repertoire includes about 89,000 clones, about 93% of them detected once, and 0.7% to 0.95% sits in the top ten. Material: peripheral blood, obtained in the third trimester of pregnancy. Receptors were obtained from a female donor with multiple sclerosis, enrolled in a pregnancy study.

This chain links TRBV5-4 with TRBJ2-7, with TRBD2 matching over 7 bases. With V trimmed by 1 base and J by 2 bases, 6 bases remained unmatched. This CDR3 has 15 amino acids. Germline V gene sequence: CDR1 SGHNT, CDR2 YYREEE (reference sequence). For the CDR3, the DNA is TGTGCCAGCAGCTTGTTGGGAGGGAGTACCTACGAGCAGTACTTC. This gives the protein CASSLLGGSTYEQYF.

The CDR3 bases are TGTGCCAGCAGCCCCCGGACAGGTTATGGCTACACCTTC. Encoded protein: CASSPRTGYGYTF. The rearrangement links TRBV4-2 to TRBJ1-2; 7 positions agree with TRBD1. The CDR3 runs to 13 residues. J was trimmed by 5 bases and V by 4 bases; bases with no gene match: 4. Germline CDR1 and CDR2: LGHNA and YNFKEQ.

V gene TRBV4-1 combines with J gene TRBJ1-2, with 12 bases fitting TRBD1. The V segment lost 4 bases and the J segment 0 bases; nucleotides outside the gene matches: 6. Germline CDR1 is MGHRA and CDR2 is YSYEKL. This CDR3 comprises 17 residues. CDR3 sequence reads: CASSPAGTGGPNYGYTF. The CDR3 nucleotides are TGCGCCAGCAGCCCCGCCGGGACAGGGGGCCCTAACTATGGCTACACCTTC.

This clone has just one count. The V call is TRBV4-2, the J call TRBJ2-2, with 10 bases lining up with TRBD2. Germline trimming cut 0 bases from V and 4 bases from J; bases unmatched to any gene: 5. The CDR3 runs 17 residues. The germline V gene encodes CDR1 LGHNA and CDR2 YNFKEQ. The CDR3 bases are TGTGCCAGCAGCCAAGATGTACTAGCGGGATCCACCGGGGAGCTGTTTTTT. Translated: CASSQDVLAGSTGELFF.

The chain has TRBV11-2 and TRBJ1-1; D gene unclear. Looked up from germline, CDR1 is SGHAT and CDR2 is FQNNGV. Trimming stripped 4 bases from V and 1 base from J, with 13 bases between. The CDR3 is made up of 15 amino acids. The CDR3 nucleotides read TGTGCCAGCAGCTGGAAAGGAGTTCGGAACACTGAAGCTTTCTTT. Translating gives CASSWKGVRNTEAFF. The complete variable domain, with remaining parts taken from reference TRBV11-2 and TRBJ1-1, reads EAGVAQSPRYKIIEKRQSVAFWCNPISGHATLYWYQQILGQGPKLLIQFQNNGVVDDSQLPKDRFSAERLKGVDSTLKIQPAKLEDSAVYLCASSWKGVRNTEAFFGQGTRLTVV.

V gene TRBV29-1 combines with J gene TRBJ1-2, with 7 bases lining up with TRBD1. CDR1 and CDR2 (germline): SQVTM, ANQGSEA. The V segment lost 2 bases and the J segment 8 bases; nucleotides outside the gene matches: 14. This CDR3 has 15 residues. The CDR3 sequence: CSVETDRARGGGYTF. The CDR3 region has the DNA TGCAGCGTTGAAACCGACAGGGCAAGAGGGGGGGGCTACACCTTC. Full variable domain (outside the CDR3, taken from reference TRBV29-1 and TRBJ1-2): SAVISQKPSRDICQRGTSLTIQCQVDSQVTMMFWYRQQPGQSLTLIATANQGSEATYESGFVIDKFPISRPNLTFSTLTVSNMSPEDSSIYLCSVETDRARGGGYTFGSGTRLTVV.

The genes are TRBV7-9 and TRBJ2-7; 10 positions agree with TRBD2. CDR3 length: 14 amino acids. The junction had 1 base not matched to a gene; V was cut back by 5 bases and J by 0 bases. The germline V gene has CDR1 SEHNR and CDR2 FQNEAQ (reference sequence). The chain's CDR3 is CASSPSGSSYEQYF. In DNA form, the CDR3 reads TGTGCCAGCAGCCCTAGCGGGAGCTCCTACGAGCAGTACTTC.

The V and J genes are TRBV13 and TRBJ2-3; TRBD1 agrees at 9 bases. The germline CDR1 and CDR2 sequences are PRHDT and FYEKMQ (reference sequence). CDR3 length: 15 residues. Losses at the gene ends were 3 bases for V and 5 bases for J; bases not matched to a gene: 6. This chain's CDR3 is CASSFGTGRGDTQYF. CDR3 coding DNA: TGTGCCAGCAGCTTTGGGACAGGGAGGGGAGATACGCAGTATTTT.

For the CDR3, the DNA is TGTGCCAGCAGCTTGATGTATGGGGACTCGGGTGAAAAACTGTTTTTT. Its translation: CASSLMYGDSGEKLFF. The J gene is TRBJ1-4, the V gene TRBV5-4; maybe TRBD1 (5 bases). Trimming took off 1 base at V and 7 bases at J, with 17 bases between the two ends. Germline V CDR1 and CDR2: SGHNT, YYREEE (reference sequence). This CDR3 is built from 16 residues.

This rearrangement joins TRBV5-1 to TRBJ1-1; 9 bases line up with TRBD1. Germline CDR1 reads SGHRS; CDR2 reads YFSETQ. V was clipped by 4 bases and J by 0 bases; unmatched bases: 7. The CDR3 spans 16 residues. In DNA, the CDR3 is TGCGCCAGCAGCAAAACGACAGGGGGGATGAACACTGAAGCTTTCTTT. Protein product: CASSKTTGGMNTEAFF.

This rearrangement joins TRBV5-1 to TRBJ1-2; D is perhaps TRBD1 (5 bases). Germline CDR1 SGHRS, CDR2 YFSETQ. The CDR3 spans 13 residues. V shed 5 bases and J shed 2 bases, with 10 bases lying between them. The CDR3 spells CASRDSLNYGYTF. Written as DNA, the CDR3 is TGCGCCAGCAGAGACAGTTTGAACTATGGCTACACCTTC.

The genes are TRBV7-3 and TRBJ2-1, with 8 bases aligning to TRBD1. CDR1 is SGHTA, CDR2 FQGTGA, per germline. This CDR3 has 14 residues. Unmatched junction bases numbered 9, after V lost 5 bases and J lost 9 bases. In nucleotides, the CDR3 is TGTGCCAGCAGCCAAGGACAGGGTTTAACTGAGCAGTTCTTC. Translating it yields CASSQGQGLTEQFF.

The V call is TRBV4-3, the J call TRBJ1-1; D is perhaps TRBD1 (6 bases). This CDR3 is 15 amino acids long. V lost 0 bases to trimming and J lost 4 bases, with 12 bases between them. CDR1 and CDR2 from the germline V gene are LGHNA and YSLEER. This chain's CDR3 is CASSQDWGGATEAFF. DNA for the CDR3: TGCGCCAGCAGCCAAGATTGGGGGGGGGCCACTGAAGCTTTCTTT.

This clone was counted a single time. CDR3: CASSLPLVSDTQYF. The CDR3 DNA follows: TGTGCCAGCAGCTTACCGCTAGTCTCAGATACGCAGTATTTT. The V and J genes are TRBV7-9 and TRBJ2-3, with D uncertain. Trimming removed 2 bases from V and 4 bases from J, with 10 bases in between. Germline CDR1 SEHNR, CDR2 FQNEAQ (reference sequence). The CDR3 contains 14 residues.

The rearrangement links TRBV5-4 to TRBJ2-3, with 7 bases fitting TRBD2. The germline V gene has CDR1 SGHNT and CDR2 YYREEE (reference sequence). The CDR3 is 15 residues long. Germline trimming cut 1 base from V and 2 bases from J; bases unmatched to any gene: 4. The DNA for the CDR3 is TGTGCCAGCAGCTTGTCGGGGGGAGTCACAGATACGCAGTATTTT. This sequence encodes CASSLSGGVTDTQYF.

V and J are TRBV29-1 and TRBJ2-7; 10 bases line up with TRBD1. The V and J ends lost 4 bases and 5 bases, in that order; junction bases with no gene match: 8. Germline CDR1 reads SQVTM; CDR2 reads ANQGSEA. The CDR3 consists of 14 residues. The CDR3 is CSVVTFGTGDEQYF. Written as DNA, the CDR3 is TGCAGCGTTGTCACGTTTGGGACAGGGGACGAGCAGTACTTC.

The genes are TRBV9 and TRBJ1-2; weak D call: TRBD1 (6 bases). Germline CDR1 and CDR2: SGDLS and YYNGEE. The CDR3 extends over 17 amino acids. Deletions cut 0 bases from V and 2 bases from J, with 17 bases between. CDR3 region: CASSVEGVGGGNYGYTF. The DNA of the CDR3 is TGTGCCAGCAGCGTAGAGGGGGTTGGGGGCGGCAACTATGGCTACACCTTC.

This sequence joins TRBV30 and TRBJ1-2; the D gene is possibly TRBD1 (6 bases). The V end lost 4 bases, the J end lost 6 bases, and 15 bases lay between the germline ends. The CDR3 extends over 13 amino acids. Germline V lookup: CDR1 GTSNPN, CDR2 SVGIG (reference sequence). The chain's CDR3 is CAWNAGVTDGYTF. The CDR3 bases are TGTGCCTGGAACGCAGGGGTAACGGATGGCTACACCTTC. Drawing the rest from reference TRBV30 and TRBJ1-2, the complete variable domain is SQTIHQWPATLVQPVGSPLSLECTVEGTSNPNLYWYRQAAGRGLQLLFYSVGIGQISSEVPQNLSASRPQDRQFILSSKKLLLSDSGFYLCAWNAGVTDGYTFGSGTRLTVV.